Each of the 11 T cell receptor beta chains below was sequenced from the same sample in a study of T cell clones after liver transplantation. The assay was immunoSEQ multiplex PCR, and TCRdb's table has in-frame clones only and misses some. In the table there are 70,000 to 95,000 clones, 70% to 90% of which are singletons. The specimen comprised CD4+ T cells from blood, sampled at the 22-month timepoint. The receptor source for this set is a human patient who received a liver transplant. Some T cells may be transferred from the graft donor.

The V call is TRBV5-6, the J call TRBJ2-3, with D perhaps TRBD2 (6 bases). Germline V CDR1 and CDR2: SGHDT, YYEEEE. CDR3 size: 17 residues. Trimming took off 1 base at V and 2 bases at J, with 17 bases between the two ends. The DNA for the CDR3 is TGTGCCAGCAGCTTGCGACCCCCGGGACTCCCCACAGATACGCAGTATTTT. It translates to CASSLRPPGLPTDTQYF.

The chain uses TRBV19 and TRBJ1-2; the match to TRBD1 covers 12 bases. V gave up 10 bases and J gave up 5 bases; unmatched junction bases: 14. Looked up from germline, CDR1 is LNHDA and CDR2 is SQIVND (reference sequence). The CDR3 length is 16 residues. CDR3 coding DNA: TGTGCCACCACCTGGGGGACAGGGGGCGATTATTATGGCTACACCTTC. The encoded protein is CATTWGTGGDYYGYTF.

The V gene is TRBV5-6, the J gene TRBJ1-5; 7 bases align to TRBD1. J was trimmed by 4 bases and V by 0 bases; bases with no gene match: 4. The germline CDR1 and CDR2 sequences are SGHDT and YYEEEE. The CDR3 is 15 amino acids. The CDR3 sequence: CASSLVSQGNQPQHF. The CDR3 nucleotides read TGTGCCAGCAGCTTGGTTTCACAGGGGAATCAGCCCCAGCATTTT.

The J gene is TRBJ2-7, the V gene TRBV7-2; D remains unclear. CDR3 size: 13 residues. CDR1 and CDR2 from the germline V gene are SGHTA and FQGNSA. V was shortened by 0 bases and J by 4 bases, with 7 bases between the two germline ends. Here the CDR3 reads CASSLARQYEQYF. The CDR3 bases are TGTGCCAGCAGCTTAGCGCGGCAATACGAGCAGTACTTC.

On this clone itself: Other DNA sequences within the sample encode an identical CDR3. The chain carries TRBV30 and TRBJ2-1, with 10 bases matching TRBD2. The trim removed 0 bases at V and 3 bases at J, leaving 2 bases unmatched. Germline V gives CDR1 GTSNPN, CDR2 SVGIG (reference sequence). CDR3 length: 15 amino acids. The CDR3 region has the DNA TGTGCCTGGAGTGTGGGGACTAGCGTCTACAATGAGCAGTTCTTC. Its protein is CAWSVGTSVYNEQFF.

This clone was picked up a small number of times. The J gene is TRBJ2-5, the V gene TRBV7-9; TRBD1 is a possible D gene (5 bases). Deletions cut 5 bases from V and 5 bases from J, with 12 bases between. Per germline, CDR1 SEHNR and CDR2 FQNEAQ (reference sequence). There are 13 residues in the CDR3. The CDR3 bases are TGTGCCAGCAGCAAACAGGCGGCGGAGACCCAGTACTTC. This translates into CASSKQAAETQYF.

This clone was counted a single time. The chain couples TRBV5-1 to TRBJ2-7, with D possibly TRBD1 on 6 matching bases. Germline values: CDR1 SGHRS, CDR2 YFSETQ. V lost 4 bases to trimming and J lost 2 bases, with 13 bases between them. The CDR3 consists of 14 residues. The CDR3 DNA is TGCGCCAGCAGCCAGCTAGGGGGAACCTACGAGCAGTACTTC. This codes for CASSQLGGTYEQYF.

This rearrangement joins TRBV4-1 to TRBJ2-6; D is undetermined. CDR1 MGHRA and CDR2 YSYEKL come from the germline V gene. V lost 1 base, J lost 1 base, and 8 bases lay in between. This CDR3 contains 16 residues. CDR3 residues: CASSQVRDSGANVLTF. In DNA, the CDR3 is TGCGCCAGCAGCCAAGTAAGAGATTCTGGGGCCAACGTCCTGACTTTC.

This clone showed up just once. The gene calls are TRBV28 and TRBJ2-5, with D tentatively TRBD2 (7 bases). In germline, CDR1 is MDHEN, CDR2 SYDVKM. The CDR3 has 14 residues. Trimming took off 6 bases at V and 5 bases at J, with 16 bases between the two ends. In DNA, the CDR3 is TGTGCCAGCAGAGTAGGGGGGGCTCGGGAGACCCAGTACTTC. It is translated as CASRVGGARETQYF.

This rearrangement joins TRBV4-3 to TRBJ1-2; TRBD1 agrees at 11 bases. V lost 1 base and J lost 8; bases outside the gene matches: 6. There are 15 residues in the CDR3. From germline, CDR1 is LGHNA and CDR2 YSLEER. For the CDR3, the DNA is TGCGCCAGCAGCCAAGGGCAGGACAGGGGGCTGGGCTACACCTTC. It yields the protein CASSQGQDRGLGYTF.

The rearrangement links TRBV5-4 to TRBJ1-2, with a weak D call TRBD1 (6 bases). The CDR3 loop spans 15 amino acids. Trimming removed 4 bases from V and 7 bases from J, with 20 bases in between. The germline V gene has CDR1 SGHNT and CDR2 YYREEE (reference sequence). CDR3 in DNA: TGTGCCAGCAGCGGGGGGGCCGGTGTGTTTAGTGGCTACACCTTC. Protein product: CASSGGAGVFSGYTF.